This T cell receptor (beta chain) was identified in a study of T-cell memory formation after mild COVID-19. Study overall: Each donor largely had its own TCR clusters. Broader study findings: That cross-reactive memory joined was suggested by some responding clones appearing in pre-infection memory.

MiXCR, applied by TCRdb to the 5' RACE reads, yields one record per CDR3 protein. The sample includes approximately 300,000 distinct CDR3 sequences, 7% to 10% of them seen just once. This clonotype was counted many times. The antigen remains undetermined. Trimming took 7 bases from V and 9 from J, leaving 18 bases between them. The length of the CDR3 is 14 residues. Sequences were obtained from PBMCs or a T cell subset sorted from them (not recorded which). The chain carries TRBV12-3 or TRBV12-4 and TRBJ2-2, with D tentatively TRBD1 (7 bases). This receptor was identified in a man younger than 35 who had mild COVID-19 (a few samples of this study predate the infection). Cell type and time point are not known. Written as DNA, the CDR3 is TGTGCCAGCATTACCGGACAGGAGGGCCGGGAGCTGTTTTTT. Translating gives CASITGQEGRELFF.